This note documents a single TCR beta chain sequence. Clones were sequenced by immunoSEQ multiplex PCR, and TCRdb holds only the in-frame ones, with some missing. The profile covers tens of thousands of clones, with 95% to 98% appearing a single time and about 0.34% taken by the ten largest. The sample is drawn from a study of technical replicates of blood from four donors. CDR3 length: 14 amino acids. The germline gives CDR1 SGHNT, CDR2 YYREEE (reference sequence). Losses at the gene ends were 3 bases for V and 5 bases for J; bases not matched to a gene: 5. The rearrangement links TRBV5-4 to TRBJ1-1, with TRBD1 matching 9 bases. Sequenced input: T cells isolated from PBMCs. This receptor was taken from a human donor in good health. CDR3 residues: CASSSQGARTEAFF. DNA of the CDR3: TGTGCCAGCAGCTCACAGGGGGCGCGTACTGAAGCTTTCTTT.